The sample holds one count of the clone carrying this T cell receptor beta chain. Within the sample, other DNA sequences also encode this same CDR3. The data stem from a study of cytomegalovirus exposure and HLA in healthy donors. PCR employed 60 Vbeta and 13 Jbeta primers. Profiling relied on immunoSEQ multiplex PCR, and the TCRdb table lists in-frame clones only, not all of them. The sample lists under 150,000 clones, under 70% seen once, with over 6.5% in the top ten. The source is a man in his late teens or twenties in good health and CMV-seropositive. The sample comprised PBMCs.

CDR3 residues: CASSVGVAGGTDTQYF. The CDR3 DNA sequence: TGTGCCAGCAGCGTAGGTGTAGCGGGGGGGACAGATACGCAGTATTTT. V and J are TRBV9 and TRBJ2-3; 11 bases fit TRBD2. The CDR3 loop spans 16 amino acids. Trimming took 0 bases from V and 3 from J; bases not matched to a gene: 3. Germline loops: CDR1 SGDLS, CDR2 YYNGEE.